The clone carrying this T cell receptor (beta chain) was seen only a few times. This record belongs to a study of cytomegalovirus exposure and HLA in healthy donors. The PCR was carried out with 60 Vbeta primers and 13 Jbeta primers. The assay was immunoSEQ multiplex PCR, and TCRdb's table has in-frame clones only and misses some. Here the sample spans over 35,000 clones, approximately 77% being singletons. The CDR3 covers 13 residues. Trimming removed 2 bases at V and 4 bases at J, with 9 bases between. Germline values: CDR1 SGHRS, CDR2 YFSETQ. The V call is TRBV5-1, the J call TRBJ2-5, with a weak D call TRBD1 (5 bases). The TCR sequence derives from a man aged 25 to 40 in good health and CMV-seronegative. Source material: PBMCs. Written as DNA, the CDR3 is TGCGCCAGCAGCTTTGGCCAGGGAGAGACCCAGTACTTC. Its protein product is CASSFGQGETQYF.